This is a list of T cell receptor beta chains from one sample in a study of T-cell reconstitution after alpha-beta-depleted transplantation in children. MiXCR, run by TCRdb on the PCR reads, gives a single entry per CDR3 protein. Here the sample spans more than 200,000 distinct CDR3 sequences, 9.7% being singletons. Sample: PBMCs from the stem cell graft donor, taken from the stem cell graft. The receptors were gathered from a human donor who donated a stem cell graft to a child with SCID. Both conserved end residues are part of each CDR3. Each record gives: J gene, V gene, D gene, clone size, CDR3 DNA, CDR3 protein. A D gene is named only where the DNA matches it firmly. Expanded clones are given a class, and other clones once, few, many or no size at all.

TRBJ2-2 TRBV5-1 . many TGCGCCAGCAGTCCAATTGGACGACCCACCGGGGAGCTGTTTTTT CASSPIGRPTGELFF
TRBJ1-2 TRBV5-1 . few TGCGCCAGCAGCTTGGAAATGGGGGGACGCGGCTACACCTTC CASSLEMGGRGYTF
TRBJ1-2 TRBV12-3/TRBV12-4 TRBD1 many TGTGCCAGCAGGCGGACAGGACTTTATGGCTACACCTTC CASRRTGLYGYTF
TRBJ2-7 TRBV11-2 TRBD1 many TGTGCCAGCAGCTGGCCGGGACAGACCCTTGGGGGAGAGCAGTACTTC CASSWPGQTLGGEQYF
TRBJ1-1 TRBV3-1 . . TGTGCCAGCAGCCCTTCAGACAGACTGAACACTGAAGCTTTCTTT CASSPSDRLNTEAFF
TRBJ1-2 TRBV4-3 . many TGCGCCAGCAGCCTTAGATCAAGCTATGGCTACACCTTC CASSLRSSYGYTF
TRBJ1-1 TRBV11-2 . many TGTGCCAGCAGCCCTCGGATCCGGGGGGACACTGAAGCTTTCTTT CASSPRIRGDTEAFF
TRBJ1-5 TRBV7-9 . many TGTGCCAGCAGCTCAGACGATCAGCCCCAGCATTTT CASSSDDQPQHF
TRBJ2-1 TRBV29-1 TRBD1 many TGCAGCTCTCGACAGGGCGAGCAGTTCTTC CSSRQGEQFF
TRBJ2-1 TRBV7-8 . many TGTGCCAGCAGCCTAAAGCCCGGGGGGCCTTGGGAGCAGTTCTTC CASSLKPGGPWEQFF
TRBJ2-7 TRBV14 . few TGTGCCAGCAGCCAAGGGTCGGACGAGCAGTACTTC CASSQGSDEQYF
TRBJ2-3 TRBV5-1 TRBD2 many TGCGCCAGCAGCCCGAGGACTAGCGGGGTGGGGGATACGCAGTATTTT CASSPRTSGVGDTQYF
TRBJ2-1 TRBV20-1 . many TGCAGTGCTAGACCCCGGGTCACCTCAGCCACCTCCAGAAGTGAGCAGTTCTTC CSARPRVTSATSRSEQFF
TRBJ2-7 TRBV7-2 TRBD1 few TGTGCCAGCAGCCGAACAGGGGCAAACTACGAGCAGTACTTC CASSRTGANYEQYF
TRBJ2-2 TRBV5-1 . . TGCGCCAGCAGCTTGGATCGGGCTGGAAACACCGGGGAGCTGTTTTTT CASSLDRAGNTGELFF
TRBJ2-1 TRBV6-2/TRBV6-3 . many TGTGCCAGCAGTCGTTACAATGAGCAGTTCTTC CASSRYNEQFF
TRBJ2-1 TRBV5-1 . few TGCGCCAGCAGCCAGATAGTGGGGAGCTCCTACAATGAGCAGTTCTTC CASSQIVGSSYNEQFF
TRBJ1-2 TRBV12-3/TRBV12-4 . few TGTGCCAGCAGTCGGGGGAATCAGGGTGGCTACACCTTC CASSRGNQGGYTF
TRBJ2-2 TRBV29-1 TRBD1 many TGCAGCGCCAGACAGGGAAGCGGGGAGCTGTTTTTT CSARQGSGELFF
TRBJ2-1 TRBV7-9 TRBD1 few TGTGCCAGCAGCTCAGCCCTGGACAGGGCCTCCTACAATGAGCAGTTCTTC CASSSALDRASYNEQFF
TRBJ1-1 TRBV4-1 . many TGCGCCAGCAGCCAAGAGGGAACAGGTTCAGGGAACACTGAAGCTTTCTTT CASSQEGTGSGNTEAFF
TRBJ1-1 TRBV12-3/TRBV12-4 TRBD1 many TGTGCCAGCAGTTTAGACAGGGGGTCGAGAACTGAAGCTTTCTTT CASSLDRGSRTEAFF
TRBJ1-1 TRBV27 . many TGCGCCAGCAGCTTGTTAGGGGGGAACACTGAAGCTTTCTTT CASSLLGGNTEAFF
TRBJ2-7 TRBV24-1 . many TGTGCCACCAGTGACCCTTCCTCCTACGAGCAGTACTTC CATSDPSSYEQYF
TRBJ2-7 TRBV18 . many TGTGCCAGCTCACCAACGGGCGAGCAGTACTTC CASSPTGEQYF
TRBJ2-3 TRBV6-1 . many TGTGCCAGCCGGGACTTTACAGATACGCAGTATTTT CASRDFTDTQYF
TRBJ1-3 TRBV6-1 . many TGTGCCAGCAGTCCCCTTGCGCACCACTCTGGAAACACCATATATTTT CASSPLAHHSGNTIYF
TRBJ1-4 TRBV30 . many TGTGCCTGGAAATCGGGACCGAGAAATGAAAAACTGTTTTTT CAWKSGPRNEKLFF
TRBJ1-5 TRBV7-2 TRBD1 many TGTGCCAGCAGCTTAAGTCAGGGGGAACAGCCCCAGCATTTT CASSLSQGEQPQHF
TRBJ2-7 TRBV18 . few TGTGCCAGCTCACCCTGGACGGACACCTACGAGCAGTACTTC CASSPWTDTYEQYF
TRBJ1-2 TRBV6-4 . . TGTGCCAGCAGTGGCCAGGGAGGAGGCTACACCTTC CASSGQGGGYTF
TRBJ1-1 TRBV5-1 . many TGCGCCAGCAGCTTTTCAGGGGTGGGAGGCACTGAAGCTTTCTTT CASSFSGVGGTEAFF
TRBJ2-5 TRBV28 . many TGTGCCAGCAACGTGGGTTGGGAGACCCAGTACTTC CASNVGWETQYF
TRBJ2-7 TRBV5-1 TRBD2 many TGCGCCAGCAGCCTTACCCAGACTAGCGGGGGGGGCGAGCAGTACTTC CASSLTQTSGGGEQYF
TRBJ1-2 TRBV5-6 . many TGTGCCAGCAGCCGGACCGGGGCTAACTATGGCTACACCTTC CASSRTGANYGYTF
TRBJ1-1 TRBV9 TRBD1 many TGTGCCAGCAGCGTAGACGGGGGCAGGGGGGACACTGAAGCTTTCTTT CASSVDGGRGDTEAFF
TRBJ2-2 TRBV3-1 TRBD2 few TGTGCCTCCTGCCAAGCCCCGACTAGCGTACTATCCACCGGGGAGCTGTTTTTT CASCQAPTSVLSTGELFF
TRBJ1-2 TRBV20-1 . many TGCAGTGCTAGAACGGGCAGGGTCTATGGCTACACCTTC CSARTGRVYGYTF
TRBJ2-1 TRBV29-1 TRBD1 many TGCAGCACATCACCTCCCACCGGGACAGGTTACGACAATGAGCAGTTCTTC CSTSPPTGTGYDNEQFF
TRBJ2-1 TRBV20-1 TRBD2 few TGCAGTGCACCGAGGACTAGCGCGGTTTCCTCCTACAATGAGCAGTTCTTC CSAPRTSAVSSYNEQFF
TRBJ1-5 TRBV5-1 TRBD1 . TGCGCCAGCAGCTCTGGGACAGGGTTGATGCCCCAGCATTTT CASSSGTGLMPQHF
TRBJ2-2 TRBV5-1 . many TGCGCCAGCAGCTCCCAATTGTCCAGGGCGGGCGGGGAGCTGTTTTTT CASSSQLSRAGGELFF
TRBJ2-4 TRBV12-3/TRBV12-4 . many TGTGCCAGCAGTTTAGGAGGCGGAAGAGGCAAAAACATTCAGTACTTC CASSLGGGRGKNIQYF
TRBJ1-2 TRBV20-1 . few TGCAGTGCTAGAGTGAGTGAAGTCTATGGCTACACCTTC CSARVSEVYGYTF
TRBJ2-7 TRBV3-1 TRBD2 many TGTGCCAGCAGTCCACGCGCTAGCGGGGGCGTCTACGAGCAGTACTTC CASSPRASGGVYEQYF
TRBJ2-7 TRBV6-5 TRBD1 many TGTGCCAGCAGTTACTCAGGACAGGGGTATTCCTACGAGCAGTACTTC CASSYSGQGYSYEQYF
TRBJ1-3 TRBV7-6 . few TGTGCCAGCAGCATGAACCAAGGAAACACCATATATTTT CASSMNQGNTIYF
TRBJ2-7 TRBV28 TRBD1 many TGTGCCAGCAGTTTTGGCCCCAGGGGGCGAAGGACCTACGAGCAGTACTTC CASSFGPRGRRTYEQYF
TRBJ2-3 TRBV6-1 TRBD1 many TGTGCCAGCAGCCGAGGGACAGGGGAGGATACGCAGTATTTT CASSRGTGEDTQYF
TRBJ2-1 TRBV6-1 . few TGTGCCAGCAGCTGGAGTGAGGGTGAGCAGTTCTTC CASSWSEGEQFF
TRBJ2-5 TRBV27 . many TGTGCCAGCAGTCCCTTTAATGTGGCGGAGACCCAGTACTTC CASSPFNVAETQYF
TRBJ1-1 TRBV30 . many TGTGCCTCCACCCAGGGCTGGAACACTGAAGCTTTCTTT CASTQGWNTEAFF
TRBJ1-4 TRBV6-5 . many TGTGCCAGCAGTTACGGGCGAACTAATGAAAAACTGTTTTTT CASSYGRTNEKLFF